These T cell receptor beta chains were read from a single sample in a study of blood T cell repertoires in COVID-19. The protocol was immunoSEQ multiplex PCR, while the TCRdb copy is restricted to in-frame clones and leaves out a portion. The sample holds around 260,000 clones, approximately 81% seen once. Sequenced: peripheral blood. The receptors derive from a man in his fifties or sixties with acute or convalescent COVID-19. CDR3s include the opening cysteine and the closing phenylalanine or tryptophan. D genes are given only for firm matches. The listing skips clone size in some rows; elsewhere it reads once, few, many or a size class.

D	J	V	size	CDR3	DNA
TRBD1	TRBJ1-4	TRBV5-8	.	CASSRRQGDEKLFF	TGTGCCAGCAGCAGGCGACAGGGGGATGAAAAACTGTTTTTT
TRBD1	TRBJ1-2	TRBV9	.	CASSVGGGGAVGYTF	TGTGCCAGCAGCGTAGGAGGAGGGGGCGCAGTTGGCTACACCTTC
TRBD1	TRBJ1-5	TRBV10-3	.	CAIRDRDNNQPQHF	TGTGCCATCAGGGACAGGGATAACAATCAGCCCCAGCATTTT
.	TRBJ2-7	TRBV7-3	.	CASSPQGPPYEQYF	TGTGCCAGCAGCCCACAGGGTCCCCCCTACGAGCAGTACTTC
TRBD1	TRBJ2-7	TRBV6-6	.	CATRPGQGTYEQYF	TGTGCCACCCGACCGGGACAGGGTACCTACGAGCAGTACTTC
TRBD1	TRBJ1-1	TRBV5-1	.	CASSPRTGGNTEAFF	TGCGCCAGCAGCCCGAGGACAGGGGGGAACACTGAAGCTTTCTTT
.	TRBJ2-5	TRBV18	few	CASSSGIQQETQYF	TGTGCCAGCTCATCCGGGATCCAACAAGAGACCCAGTACTTC
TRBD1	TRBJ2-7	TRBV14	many	CASSQETGGRTRQYF	TGTGCCAGCAGCCAAGAAACAGGGGGCCGCACGAGGCAGTACTTC
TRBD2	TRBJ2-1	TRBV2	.	CASIREGPNEQFF	TGTGCCAGCATCCGGGAGGGCCCTAATGAGCAGTTCTTC
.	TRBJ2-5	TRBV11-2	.	CASSSQRVTLVDF	TGTGCCAGCAGCTCCCAGCGGGTTACCCTGGTGGACTTC
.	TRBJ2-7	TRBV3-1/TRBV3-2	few	CASSPVYPGEQYF	TGTGCCAGCAGCCCGGTTTATCCGGGCGAGCAGTACTTC
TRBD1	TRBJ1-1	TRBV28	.	CASSGTGYTEAFF	TGTGCCAGCAGTGGGACAGGTTACACTGAAGCTTTCTTT
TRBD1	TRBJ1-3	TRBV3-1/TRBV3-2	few	CASSHSPGGLRNTIYF	TGTGCCAGCAGCCATTCCCCAGGGGGCCTACGAAACACCATATATTTT
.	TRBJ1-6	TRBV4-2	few	CASSQAQGSDSPLHF	TGTGCCAGCAGCCAAGCACAGGGTTCCGATTCACCCCTCCACTTT
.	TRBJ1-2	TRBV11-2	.	CASSLDLRNYGYTF	TGTGCCAGCAGCTTAGATTTACGGAACTATGGCTACACCTTC
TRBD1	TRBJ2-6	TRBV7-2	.	CASSPTGSYAGANVLTF	TGTGCCAGCAGCCCGACAGGGTCCTACGCTGGGGCCAACGTCCTGACTTTC
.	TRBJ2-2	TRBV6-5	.	CASSIDRFPPGELFF	TGTGCCAGCAGTATAGACAGGTTTCCCCCCGGGGAGCTGTTTTTT
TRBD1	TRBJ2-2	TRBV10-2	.	CASSAGTGGTGELFF	TGCGCCAGCAGTGCCGGGACAGGGGGGACCGGGGAGCTGTTTTTT
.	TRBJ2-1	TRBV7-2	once	CASSLAGSVRGFYNEQFF	TGTGCCAGCAGCTTAGCGGGATCAGTAAGGGGTTTCTACAATGAGCAGTTCTTC
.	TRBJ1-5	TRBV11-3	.	CASSLNLRGRNQPQHF	TGTGCCAGCAGCTTAAATCTCAGGGGTAGGAATCAGCCCCAGCATTTT
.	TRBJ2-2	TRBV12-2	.	CASRFPRTSGRRNTGELFF	TGTGCAAGTCGCTTTCCCCGGACTAGCGGGAGGAGAAACACCGGGGAGCTGTTTTTT
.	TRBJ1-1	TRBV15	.	CATSRDWDITEAFF	TGTGCCACCAGCAGAGATTGGGACATCACTGAAGCTTTCTTT
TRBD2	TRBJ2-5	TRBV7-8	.	CASSTVRGGRTSGETQYF	TGTGCCAGCAGCACGGTACGGGGGGGACGGACTAGTGGAGAGACCCAGTACTTC
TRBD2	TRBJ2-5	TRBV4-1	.	CASSQVGSGQETQYF	TGCGCCAGCAGCCAAGTTGGTAGCGGGCAAGAGACCCAGTACTTC
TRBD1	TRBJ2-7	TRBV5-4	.	CASSLQGTGAAEQYF	TGTGCCAGCAGCTTGCAAGGGACAGGGGCGGCCGAGCAGTACTTC
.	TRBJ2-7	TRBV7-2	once	CASSAGTVQYF	TGTGCCAGCAGCGCGGGGACAGTCCAGTACTTC
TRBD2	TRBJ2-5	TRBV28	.	CASSSPAGGETQYF	TGTGCCAGCAGCTCTCCCGCGGGAGGAGAGACCCAGTACTTC
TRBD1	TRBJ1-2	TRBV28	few	CASRTGGHGYTF	TGTGCCAGCAGGACAGGGGGACACGGCTACACCTTC
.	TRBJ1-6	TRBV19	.	CASSIGIGPGESPLHF	TGTGCCAGTAGTATCGGGATCGGACCGGGGGAATCACCCCTCCACTTT
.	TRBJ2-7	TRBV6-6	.	CASSPTADGHEQYF	TGTGCCAGCAGTCCGACAGCCGACGGACACGAGCAGTACTTC
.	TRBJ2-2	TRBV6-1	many	CASSETGTGGELFF	TGTGCCAGCAGTGAAACCGGGACTGGCGGGGAGCTGTTTTTT
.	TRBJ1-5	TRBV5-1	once	CASSPLGGARQPQHF	TGCGCCAGCAGCCCCCTGGGGGGGGCACGGCAGCCCCAGCATTTT
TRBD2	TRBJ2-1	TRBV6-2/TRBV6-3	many	CASSWGLGFSEQFF	TGTGCCAGCAGTTGGGGACTAGGGTTCTCTGAGCAGTTCTTC
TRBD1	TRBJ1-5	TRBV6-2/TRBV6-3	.	CASSSDRIINQPQHF	TGTGCCAGCAGTTCGGACAGGATTATCAATCAGCCCCAGCATTTT
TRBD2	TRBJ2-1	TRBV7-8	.	CASSRGTSGGNEQFF	TGTGCCAGCAGCCGAGGGACTAGCGGGGGAAATGAGCAGTTCTTC
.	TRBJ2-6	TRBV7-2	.	CASSYIDFSGANVLTF	TGTGCCAGCAGCTACATTGACTTCTCTGGGGCCAACGTCCTGACTTTC
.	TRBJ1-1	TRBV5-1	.	CASSIPTGNTEAFF	TGCGCCAGCAGCATCCCGACAGGGAACACTGAAGCTTTCTTT
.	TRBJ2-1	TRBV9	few	CASSPGVGDEQFF	TGTGCCAGCAGCCCGGGGGTCGGGGATGAGCAGTTCTTC
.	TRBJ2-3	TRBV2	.	CASALGGGADTQYF	TGTGCCAGCGCCCTTGGGGGCGGCGCAGATACGCAGTATTTT
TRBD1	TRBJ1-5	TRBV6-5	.	CASSQWTGNDQPQHF	TGTGCCAGCAGTCAATGGACAGGGAATGATCAGCCCCAGCATTTT
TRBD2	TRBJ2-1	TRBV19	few	CASSRSGRANEQFF	TGTGCCAGCTCGAGGAGCGGGAGGGCGAATGAGCAGTTCTTC
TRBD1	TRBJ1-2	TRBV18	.	CASSLTTSRGRLSGGYTF	TGTGCCAGCTCACTGACCACGTCCAGGGGGCGGTTGTCAGGTGGCTACACCTTC
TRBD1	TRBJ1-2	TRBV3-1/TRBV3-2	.	CASSQGRDRGYTF	TGTGCCAGCAGCCAAGGTAGGGACAGAGGCTACACCTTC
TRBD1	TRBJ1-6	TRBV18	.	CASSPGTGDSPLHF	TGTGCCAGCTCACCAGGGACAGGGGATTCACCCCTCCACTTT
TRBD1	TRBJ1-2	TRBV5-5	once	CASSGQGAHGYTF	TGTGCCAGCAGCGGACAGGGGGCTCATGGCTACACCTTC
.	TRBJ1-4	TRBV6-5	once	CASRAGISRSEKLFF	TGTGCCAGCAGGGCAGGGATCAGTAGGAGTGAAAAACTGTTTTTT
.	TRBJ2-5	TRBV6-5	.	CASRPGTWETQYF	TGTGCCAGCAGGCCCGGGACTTGGGAGACCCAGTACTTC
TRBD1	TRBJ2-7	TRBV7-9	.	CASSLATGVYEQYF	TGTGCCAGCAGCTTGGCGACAGGGGTCTACGAGCAGTACTTC
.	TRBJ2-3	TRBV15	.	CATKWTSTDTQYF	TGTGCCACCAAGTGGACTAGCACAGATACGCAGTATTTT
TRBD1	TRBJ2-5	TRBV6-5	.	CASRLTGGRGETQYF	TGTGCCAGCAGACTGACAGGGGGCAGGGGGGAGACCCAGTACTTC
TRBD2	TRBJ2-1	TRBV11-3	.	CASSLGLAGNEQFF	TGTGCCAGCAGCCTAGGACTAGCGGGGAATGAGCAGTTCTTC
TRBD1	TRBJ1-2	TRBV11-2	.	CASSSTGTYGYTF	TGTGCCAGCAGCTCGACAGGGACCTATGGCTACACCTTC
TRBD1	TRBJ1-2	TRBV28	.	CASSLSGQGDYGYTF	TGTGCCAGCAGTTTATCGGGACAGGGGGACTATGGCTACACCTTC
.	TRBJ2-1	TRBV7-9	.	CASSLAASGRNEQFF	TGTGCCAGCAGCTTAGCGGCTAGTGGTCGCAATGAGCAGTTCTTC
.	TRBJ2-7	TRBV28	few	CASRRAASYEQYF	TGTGCCAGCAGGAGGGCAGCCTCCTACGAGCAGTACTTC
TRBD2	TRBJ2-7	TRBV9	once	CASSVAAGGALGEQYF	TGTGCCAGCAGCGTAGCTGCGGGAGGTGCCCTAGGAGAGCAGTACTTC
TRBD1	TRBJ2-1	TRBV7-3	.	CASSRGTGFYNEQFF	TGTGCCAGCAGCAGGGGGACAGGGTTCTACAATGAGCAGTTCTTC
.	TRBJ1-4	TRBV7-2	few	CASSRPPGNEKLFF	TGTGCCAGCAGTCGTCCCCCGGGGAATGAAAAACTGTTTTTT